This entry is about one T cell receptor (beta chain). The antigen is undetermined. This record comes from a study of CD8+CD57+ T cells in acquired aplastic anemia. Across the study: Each DNA sample taken from sorted CD4+ and CD8+ cells came to 3 to 4 ug on average.

CDR1 is ENHRY and CDR2 is SYGVKD in the germline V gene. With 0 bases removed from V and 5 bases from J, the gap between germline ends came to 10 bases. The CDR3 is 15 residues long. Template material for TCR beta VDJ and CDR3 profiling consisted of genomic DNA. TCRdb re-called the reads through MiXCR, storing one row per CDR3 protein. Among 200,000 to 250,000 distinct CDR3 sequences, almost 35% were seen once, and the ten largest hold 1% to 1.3%. Study results and caveats: Patients and controls had CD8+ Simpson's diversity values that were not significantly distinct.

The chain couples TRBV10-3 to TRBJ1-4; perhaps TRBD1 as D (6 bases). The origin of this receptor is a human donor in good health, serving as a control. The specimen sequenced was sorted CD4+, CD8+, or CD8+CD57+ T cells (not recorded which) from PBMCs. The CDR3 DNA follows: TGTGCCATCAGTGAGTCCGACAGGCCGAATGAAAAACTGTTTTTT. It translates to CAISESDRPNEKLFF.